The T cell receptor beta chain described here comes from a study of graft-versus-host responses after intestinal transplantation. The overall study: Recipients across the board were started on anti-thymocyte globulin induction, then kept on tacrolimus and steroids for approximately three years. Whole-study findings and limits: GvH clones were identified in recipient marrow, with some first appearing in ileum or blood.

The CDR3 spans 17 residues. From germline, CDR1 is MNHEY and CDR2 SMNVEV (reference sequence). The ends were cut back, 5 bases at V and 3 bases at J, with 21 bases in the middle. Graft specimens yielded both intraepithelial and lamina propria lymphocytes. As concerns this clone: Its antigen is not known.

Measured with immunoSEQ multiplex PCR; TCRdb has only the in-frame clones, and not every one. There are 15,000 or so clones in the sample; 65% to 80% occur only once, and 3% to 4% lies in the top ten. The sample consisted of ileum tissue, taken about four weeks after intestinal transplant. The receptor was derived from a human patient who received an intestinal transplant, so some T cells may come from the graft donor. The chain combines TRBV27 with TRBJ2-3, with a tentative D call TRBD2 (7 bases). DNA of the CDR3: TGTGCCAGCAGTCCCGAGCCGGCGGGGGCAATTACAGATACGCAGTATTTT. This codes for CASSPEPAGAITDTQYF.